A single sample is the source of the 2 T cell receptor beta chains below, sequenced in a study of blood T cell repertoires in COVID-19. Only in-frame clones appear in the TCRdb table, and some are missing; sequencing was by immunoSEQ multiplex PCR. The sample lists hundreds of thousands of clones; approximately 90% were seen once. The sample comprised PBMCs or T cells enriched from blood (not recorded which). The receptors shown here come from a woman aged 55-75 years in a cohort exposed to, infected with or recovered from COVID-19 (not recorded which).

The CDR3 nucleotides read TGTGCCAGCAGCTCCCCAGGGGACGAGCAGTACTTC. Protein: CASSSPGDEQYF. The genes are TRBV5-6 and TRBJ2-7; tentative D call: TRBD1 (6 bases). The germline CDR1 and CDR2 sequences are SGHDT and YYEEEE. V lost 3 bases, J lost 5 bases, and 9 bases lay in between. CDR3 length: 12 amino acids.

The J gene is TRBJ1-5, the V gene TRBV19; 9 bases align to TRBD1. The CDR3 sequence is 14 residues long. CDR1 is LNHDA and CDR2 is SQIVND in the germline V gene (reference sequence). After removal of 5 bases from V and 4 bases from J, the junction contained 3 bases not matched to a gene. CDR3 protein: CASSEDRGNQPQHF. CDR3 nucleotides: TGTGCCAGTAGTGAAGACAGGGGGAATCAGCCCCAGCATTTT.